These 16 T cell receptor beta chains share one sample of origin, sequenced in a study of T cell responses to AZD1222 COVID-19 vaccine (dated by TCRdb to the early 2020s). The time point label of this sample denotes: baseline before first vaccination. Libraries were constructed by the immunoSEQ multiplex PCR assay. As stored in TCRdb, this immuneACCESS dataset retains in-frame rearrangements with V and J assigned. A fraction of the clones does not appear; measured against another copy, unresolved V genes explain less than half of the discrepancy, and the remainder lacks a known reason. In all, the sample holds about 160,000 clones, and about nine tenths of those were seen once. 5.5% of the sample is in the top ten clones. The specimen comprised peripheral blood, sampled on day 0 of AZD1222 vaccination. These receptors all come from an adult in good health.

V usage is TRBV6-6 and J usage is TRBJ1-5; a weak D match, TRBD1 (6 bases). Germline V gene lookup returns CDR1 MNHNY and CDR2 SVGAGI (reference sequence). The CDR3 is 17 residues long. V lost 5 bases and J lost 5, with 22 bases in between. The CDR3 sequence is CASSPSVLGGLHQPQHF. The CDR3 region has the DNA TGTGCCAGCAGTCCAAGCGTTCTTGGGGGGCTACATCAGCCCCAGCATTTT.

This clone was found a few times. The chain carries TRBV6-4 and TRBJ2-3, with D tentatively TRBD2 (6 bases). Trimming removed 0 bases from V and 5 bases from J, with 12 bases in between. CDR3 size: 15 residues. The germline CDR1 and CDR2 sequences are MRHNA and SNTAGT. CDR3 sequence reads: CASSDSTRGGDTQYF. The DNA of the CDR3 is TGTGCCAGCAGTGACTCGACGCGGGGTGGAGATACGCAGTATTTT.

The CDR3: CASDRTGRNTDTQYF. CDR3 nucleotide sequence: TGTGCCAGCGATCGGACAGGGCGAAACACAGATACGCAGTATTTT. The rearrangement uses TRBV6-6 and TRBJ2-3, with 8 bases fitting TRBD1. The V gene end was trimmed by 8 bases and the J gene end by 2 bases; junction bases not matched to a gene: 9. Looked up from germline, CDR1 is MNHNY and CDR2 is SVGAGI (reference sequence). This CDR3 has 15 residues.

DNA of the CDR3: TGTGCCAGCAGTTACAGAGGGCTTAGCACAGATACGCAGTATTTT. Protein product: CASSYRGLSTDTQYF. The chain combines TRBV6-5 with TRBJ2-3, with D possibly matching TRBD2 (5 bases). V lost 2 bases to trimming and J lost 0 bases, with 9 bases between them. Germline CDR1 reads MNHEY; CDR2 reads SVGAGI. The CDR3 is 15 residues long.

The genes are TRBV9 and TRBJ2-2; possibly TRBD2 for D (6 bases). Between the trimmed V and J ends, which lost 7 bases and 5 bases, there was a span of 18 bases. Germline V gene data show CDR1 as SGDLS and CDR2 as YYNGEE. CDR3 length: 15 residues. The CDR3 spells CASAWGGGETGELFF. DNA for the CDR3: TGTGCCAGCGCCTGGGGAGGAGGGGAGACCGGGGAGCTGTTTTTT. The entire variable domain, with the rest obtained from reference TRBV9 and TRBJ2-2, is as follows: DSGVTQTPKHLITATGQRVTLRCSPRSGDLSVYWYQQSLDQGLQFLIQYYNGEERAKGNILERFSAQQFPDLHSELNLSSLELGDSALYFCASAWGGGETGELFFGEGSRLTVL.

The chain has TRBV7-9 and TRBJ2-3, with 10 bases that match TRBD1. The CDR3 is 16 amino acids. From germline, CDR1 is SEHNR and CDR2 FQNEAQ (reference sequence). The V segment lost 5 bases and the J segment 6 bases; nucleotides outside the gene matches: 11. The CDR3 protein is CASSGPGQGTYDTQYF. The CDR3 nucleotides are TGTGCCAGCAGCGGCCCGGGACAGGGGACGTATGATACGCAGTATTTT.

The chain joins TRBV12-3 or TRBV12-4 to TRBJ1-1; D is unresolved. The CDR3 totals 11 residues. V was pared by 2 bases and J by 4 bases, with 2 bases between. The CDR3 protein is CASSLFTEAFF. The CDR3 bases are TGTGCCAGCAGTTTATTCACTGAAGCTTTCTTT.

This rearrangement joins TRBV7-2 to TRBJ2-7, with a possible D match to TRBD2 (5 bases). The CDR3 spans 15 residues. CDR1 is SGHTA, CDR2 FQGNSA, per germline. Trimming stripped 1 base from V and 9 bases from J, with 19 bases between. The CDR3 DNA reads as TGTGCCAGCAGCTTAGATGTTACGGGAACGGGGTGGCAGTACTTC. Its protein product is CASSLDVTGTGWQYF.

The J gene is TRBJ1-1, the V gene TRBV28; D possibly corresponds to TRBD1 (5 bases). Trimming stripped 6 bases from V and 6 bases from J, with 17 bases between. Germline CDR1 reads MDHEN; CDR2 reads SYDVKM. This CDR3 spans 14 amino acids. CDR3 region: CASSPPFGGSEAFF. The DNA for the CDR3 is TGTGCCAGCAGCCCTCCCTTTGGGGGGTCTGAAGCTTTCTTT. Looking up the rest from reference TRBV28 and TRBJ1-1 gives the full variable domain: DVKVTQSSRYLVKRTGEKVFLECVQDMDHENMFWYRQDPGLGLRLIYFSYDVKMKEKGDIPEGYSVSREKKERFSLILESASTNQTSMYLCASSPPFGGSEAFFGQGTRLTVV.

The gene calls are TRBV29-1 and TRBJ2-3; 7 bases align to TRBD1. CDR1 and CDR2 (germline): SQVTM, ANQGSEA. V shed 7 bases and J 0 bases; nucleotides not matched to a gene: 10. This CDR3 contains 15 residues. CDR3 in amino acids: CSAKQGPTSTDTQYF. The CDR3 nucleotides read TGCAGCGCTAAACAGGGGCCCACTAGCACAGATACGCAGTATTTT.

The rearrangement joins TRBV10-3 to TRBJ2-3; perhaps D is TRBD1 or TRBD2 (5 bases each). This CDR3 spans 14 amino acids. With 8 bases removed from V and 6 bases from J, the gap between germline ends came to 18 bases. CDR1 is ENHRY and CDR2 is SYGVKD in the germline V gene. The CDR3 DNA reads TGTGCCATCGGGGGACCTCGACTCAGGGATACGCAGTATTTT. Amino acids: CAIGGPRLRDTQYF.

The chain combines TRBV27 with TRBJ2-1; 12 bases are a match to TRBD2. CDR1 is MNHEY, CDR2 SMNVEV, per germline (reference sequence). V shed 5 bases, J shed 2 bases, and the junction held 4 bases outside the gene matches. This CDR3 is 16 amino acids long. CDR3 amino acids: CASSKTSGRPYNEQFF. The CDR3 nucleotides are TGTGCCAGCAGTAAGACTAGCGGGAGACCCTACAATGAGCAGTTCTTC.

This chain links TRBV24-1 with TRBJ2-2, with 8 bases matching TRBD1. CDR1 and CDR2 (germline): KGHDR, SFDVKD. Losses at the gene ends were 8 bases for V and 2 bases for J; bases not matched to a gene: 3. The CDR3 is 14 amino acids. The CDR3 DNA follows: TGTGCCACCACGGGACAGGCAAACACCGGGGAGCTGTTTTTT. Translation gives CATTGQANTGELFF.

The rearrangement uses TRBV6-6 and TRBJ2-2, with 10 positions matching TRBD2. Germline V CDR1 and CDR2: MNHNY, SVGAGI (reference sequence). The junction had 8 bases not matched to a gene; V was cut back by 5 bases and J by 2 bases. There are 17 residues in the CDR3. This CDR3 is CASSPGLAEINTGELFF. In DNA form, the CDR3 reads TGTGCCAGCAGTCCAGGACTAGCGGAGATAAACACCGGGGAGCTGTTTTTT.

The chain recombines TRBV28 with TRBJ2-5; TRBD1 matches at 7 bases. Per the germline V gene, CDR1 is MDHEN and CDR2 is SYDVKM. J was trimmed by 2 bases and V by 6 bases; bases with no gene match: 3. There are 13 residues in the CDR3. The CDR3 DNA reads as TGTGCCAGCAGCCCGGGACAGCAAGAGACCCAGTACTTC. Translated, it gives CASSPGQQETQYF.

V usage is TRBV10-1 and J usage is TRBJ2-6; a weak D match, TRBD1 (6 bases). The CDR3 consists of 15 residues. From germline, CDR1 is WNHNN and CDR2 SYGVQD (reference sequence). The V end was cut by 3 bases, the J end by 1 base, with 7 bases between. The chain's CDR3 is CASSDQGSGANVLTF. The CDR3 DNA reads TGCGCCAGCAGTGATCAGGGGTCTGGGGCCAACGTCCTGACTTTC.